Following are 9 T cell receptor beta chains from one sample sequenced in a study of cytomegalovirus exposure and HLA in healthy donors. Both 60 Vbeta primers and 13 Jbeta primers went into the PCR. Produced via immunoSEQ multiplex PCR; TCRdb's table is partial and in-frame only. There are approximately 190,000 clones in the sample; 75% to 90% occur only once, and about 2.6% lies in the top ten. The sequencing sample was made of PBMCs. Source of these receptors: a woman aged 45 to 65 in good health and CMV-seropositive.

The chain joins TRBV10-3 to TRBJ2-2, with TRBD1 as a possible D gene (6 bases). CDR1 and CDR2 from the germline V gene are ENHRY and SYGVKD. V shed 7 bases and J shed 0 bases, with 15 bases lying between them. The CDR3 has 16 amino acids. The CDR3: CAITQTQGANTGELFF. The CDR3 coding sequence is TGTGCCATCACCCAAACACAGGGCGCGAACACCGGGGAGCTGTTTTTT.

This clone showed up just a few times. The rearrangement uses TRBV21-1 and TRBJ1-1; the table's D call, TRBD1, has no DNA check behind it. TRBV21-1 is labeled a pseudogene. The CDR3 is made up of 13 amino acids. CDR3 sequence reads: CASKQGNGTEAFF. In nucleotides, the CDR3 is TGTGCCAGCAAACAGGGAAATGGGACTGAAGCTTTCTTT.

The sample holds a few counts of this clone. The chain joins TRBV7-8 to TRBJ1-1; TRBD1 might be the D (5 bases). Trimming left V 5 bases short and J 0 bases short, with 10 bases between. The germline CDR1 and CDR2 sequences are SGHVS and FQNEAQ. CDR3 size: 14 residues. The CDR3 bases are TGTGCCAGCAGCCAGGGAAGCCTGAACACTGAAGCTTTCTTT. This encodes CASSQGSLNTEAFF.

The J gene is TRBJ1-6, the V gene TRBV27; TRBD1 matches at 7 bases. The CDR3 sequence is 17 residues long. In germline, CDR1 is MNHEY, CDR2 SMNVEV (reference sequence). V lost 6 bases to trimming and J lost 2 bases; unmatched junction nucleotides: 10. The CDR3 region has the DNA TGTGCCAGCAGGCTAAACAGGGGTCCACCCTATAATTCACCCCTCCACTTT. This sequence encodes CASRLNRGPPYNSPLHF.

The chain employs TRBV6-5 and TRBJ2-7, with D perhaps TRBD1 (6 bases). The V gene's germline CDR1 is MNHEY and CDR2 SVGAGI. The CDR3 contains 11 residues. Trimming removed 8 bases at V and 3 bases at J, with 8 bases between. As DNA, the CDR3 is TGTGCCAGCGGGGGCGACTACGAGCAGTACTTC. Translated, it gives CASGGDYEQYF.

V is TRBV18 and J is TRBJ2-3; 7 nucleotides line up with TRBD1. Germline V CDR1 and CDR2: KGHSH, LQKENI. The CDR3 totals 14 residues. V lost 6 bases, J lost 1 base, and 4 bases stayed unmatched. CDR3 sequence: CASSMGTGTDTQYF. The CDR3 nucleotides read TGTGCCAGCTCCATGGGGACAGGCACAGATACGCAGTATTTT.

CDR3 nucleotide sequence: TGTGCCAGCACCACTAGCGGGGGAGGTGGGGAGACCCAGTACTTC. This gives the protein CASTTSGGGGETQYF. The V gene is TRBV6-5, the J gene TRBJ2-5; 11 bases align to TRBD2. CDR1 is MNHEY and CDR2 is SVGAGI in the germline V gene. CDR3 size: 15 residues. J was trimmed by 5 bases and V by 7 bases; bases with no gene match: 9.

The chain has TRBV19 and TRBJ2-5, with D uncertain. This CDR3 is 14 amino acids long. The V end was cut by 0 bases, the J end by 1 base, with 6 bases between. The V gene's germline CDR1 is LNHDA and CDR2 SQIVND (reference sequence). The CDR3 sequence is CASSIDWLQETQYF. The CDR3 DNA follows: TGTGCCAGTAGTATAGATTGGCTCCAAGAGACCCAGTACTTC. Supplemented by reference TRBV19 and TRBJ2-5, the full variable domain reads DGGITQSPKYLFRKEGQNVTLSCEQNLNHDAMYWYRQDPGQGLRLIYYSQIVNDFQKGDIAEGYSVSREKKESFPLTVTSAQKNPTAFYLCASSIDWLQETQYFGPGTRLLVL.

The rearrangement uses TRBV5-1 and TRBJ2-2; TRBD2 aligns across 11 bases. Germline assignment: CDR1 SGHRS and CDR2 YFSETQ. This CDR3 contains 20 residues. V lost 4 bases and J lost 6; bases outside the gene matches: 20. Here the CDR3 DNA reads TGCGCCAGCAGCCAAGTCTCTACCTCCGGGACTAGCGGTTTTCCCGGGGAGCTGTTTTTT. Amino acid sequence: CASSQVSTSGTSGFPGELFF.